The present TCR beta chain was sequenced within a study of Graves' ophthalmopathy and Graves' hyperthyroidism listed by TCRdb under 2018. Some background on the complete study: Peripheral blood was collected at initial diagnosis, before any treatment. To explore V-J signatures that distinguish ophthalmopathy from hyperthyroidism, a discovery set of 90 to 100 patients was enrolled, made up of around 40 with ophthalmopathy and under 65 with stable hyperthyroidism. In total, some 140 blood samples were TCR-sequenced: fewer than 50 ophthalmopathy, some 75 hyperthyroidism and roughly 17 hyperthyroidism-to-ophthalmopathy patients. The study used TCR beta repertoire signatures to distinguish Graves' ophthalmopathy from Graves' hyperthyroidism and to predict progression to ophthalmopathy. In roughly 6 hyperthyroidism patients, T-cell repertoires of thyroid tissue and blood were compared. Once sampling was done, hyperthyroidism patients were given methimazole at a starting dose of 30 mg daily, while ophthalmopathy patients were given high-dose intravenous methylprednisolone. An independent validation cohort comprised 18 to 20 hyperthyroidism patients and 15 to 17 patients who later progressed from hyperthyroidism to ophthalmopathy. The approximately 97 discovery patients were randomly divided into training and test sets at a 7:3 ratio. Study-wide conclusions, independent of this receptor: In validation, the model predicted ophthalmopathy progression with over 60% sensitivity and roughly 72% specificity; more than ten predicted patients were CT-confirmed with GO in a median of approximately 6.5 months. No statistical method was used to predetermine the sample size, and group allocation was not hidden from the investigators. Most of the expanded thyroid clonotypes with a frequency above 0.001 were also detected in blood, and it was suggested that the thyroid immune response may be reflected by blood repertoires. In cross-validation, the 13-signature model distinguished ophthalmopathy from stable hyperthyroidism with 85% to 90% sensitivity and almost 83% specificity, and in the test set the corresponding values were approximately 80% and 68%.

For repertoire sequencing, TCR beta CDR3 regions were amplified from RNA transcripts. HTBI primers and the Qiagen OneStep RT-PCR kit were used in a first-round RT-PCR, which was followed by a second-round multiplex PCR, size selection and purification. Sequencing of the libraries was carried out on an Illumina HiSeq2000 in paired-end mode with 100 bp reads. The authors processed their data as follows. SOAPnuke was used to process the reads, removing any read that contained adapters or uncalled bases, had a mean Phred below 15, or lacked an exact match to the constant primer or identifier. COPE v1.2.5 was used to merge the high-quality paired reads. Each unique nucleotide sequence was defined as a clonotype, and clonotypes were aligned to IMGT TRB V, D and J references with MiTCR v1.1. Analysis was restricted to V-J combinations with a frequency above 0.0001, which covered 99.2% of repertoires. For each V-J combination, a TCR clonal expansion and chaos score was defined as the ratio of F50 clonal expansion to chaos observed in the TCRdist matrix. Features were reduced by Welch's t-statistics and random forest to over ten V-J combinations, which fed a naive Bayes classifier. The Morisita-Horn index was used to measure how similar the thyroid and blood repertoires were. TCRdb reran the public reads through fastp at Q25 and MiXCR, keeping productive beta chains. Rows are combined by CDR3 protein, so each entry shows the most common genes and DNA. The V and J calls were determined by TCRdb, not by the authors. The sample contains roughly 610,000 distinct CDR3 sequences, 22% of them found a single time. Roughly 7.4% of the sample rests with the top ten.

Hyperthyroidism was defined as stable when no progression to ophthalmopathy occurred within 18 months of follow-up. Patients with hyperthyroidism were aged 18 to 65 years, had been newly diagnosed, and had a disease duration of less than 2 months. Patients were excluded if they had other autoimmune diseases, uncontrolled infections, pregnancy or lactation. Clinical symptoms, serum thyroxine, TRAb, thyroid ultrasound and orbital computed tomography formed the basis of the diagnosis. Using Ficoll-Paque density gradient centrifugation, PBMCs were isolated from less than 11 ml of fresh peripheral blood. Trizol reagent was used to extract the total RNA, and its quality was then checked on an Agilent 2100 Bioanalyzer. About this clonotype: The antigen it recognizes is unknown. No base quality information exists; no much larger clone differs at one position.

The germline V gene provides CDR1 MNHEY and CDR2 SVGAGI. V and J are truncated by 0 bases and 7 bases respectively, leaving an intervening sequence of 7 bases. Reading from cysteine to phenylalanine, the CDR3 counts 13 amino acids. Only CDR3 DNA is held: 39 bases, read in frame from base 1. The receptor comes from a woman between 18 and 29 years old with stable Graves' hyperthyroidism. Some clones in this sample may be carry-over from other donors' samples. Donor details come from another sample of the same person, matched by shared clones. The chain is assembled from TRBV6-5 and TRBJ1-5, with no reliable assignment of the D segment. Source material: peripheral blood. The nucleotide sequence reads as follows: TGTGCCAGCAGTTACTCTCCCGAGCAGCCCCAGCATTTT. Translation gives CASSYSPEQPQHF.